A single sample is the source of the 2 T cell receptor beta chains below, sequenced in a study of blood T cell repertoires in COVID-19. Produced via immunoSEQ multiplex PCR; TCRdb's table is partial and in-frame only. The sample lists around 300,000 clones, roughly 90% occurring once. Specimen: PBMCs or T cells enriched from blood (not recorded which). These receptors were taken from a woman aged 60-75 years who had recovered from COVID-19.

This chain links TRBV10-3 with TRBJ1-2; the match to TRBD1 covers 7 bases. In germline, CDR1 is ENHRY, CDR2 SYGVKD. Trimming cost V 6 bases and J 6 bases; bases outside gene matches: 7. The CDR3 has 13 amino acids. This chain's CDR3 is CAIRAQGENGYTF. The CDR3 DNA reads TGTGCCATCAGGGCCCAGGGGGAGAATGGCTACACCTTC.

The chain links TRBV4-1 to TRBJ2-1; 7 bases map to TRBD2. The CDR3 has 13 residues. Germline V gene sequence: CDR1 MGHRA, CDR2 YSYEKL. V was pared by 2 bases and J by 5 bases, with 0 bases of the junction left unmatched. For the CDR3, the DNA is TGCGCCAGCAGCCAACTAGCGGACAATGAGCAGTTCTTC. The encoded protein is CASSQLADNEQFF.